The 16 T cell receptor delta chains listed next were all sequenced from one sample in a study of gamma-delta chains in newborns, infants, children. TCRdb re-called the reads with CATT. The table includes thousands of delta-chain clones, over 4% detected once. The sequencing input was blood. The source is a child who was a newborn, infant or young child, either healthy, febrile or measles-vaccinated (not recorded which).

By sample fraction, this clone is medium-sized. This sample includes further DNA sequences coding for the same CDR3. CDR3 bases: TGTGCTCTTGGGGAAACCTATACTGGGGGATTGGGAACCGATAAACTCATCTTT. Translated: CALGETYTGGLGTDKLIF. The V gene is TRDV1, the J gene TRDJ1, with TRDD3 identical over 10 bases. The germline CDR1 and CDR2 sequences are TSWWSYY and QGS. J gave up 2 bases and V 2 bases, and 11 bases lay outside the gene matches. This CDR3 has 18 residues.

By frequency in the sample, this clone is medium-sized (0.01 to 0.1%). The rearrangement uses TRDV2 and TRDJ2; 10 nucleotides match TRDD3. This CDR3 comprises 21 residues. Trimming removed 3 bases from V and 0 bases from J; junction bases left unmatched: 18. In germline, CDR1 is GEAIGNYY, CDR2 EKD. The DNA for the CDR3 is TGTGCCTGTGACCCCGCGGGTAGTACTGGGGGATTGGGCCCTTTGACAGCACAACTCTTCTTT. Translated: CACDPAGSTGGLGPLTAQLFF.

By share, this clone counts as medium-sized (0.01 to 0.1%). The V and J genes are TRDV2 and TRDJ1, with 12 bases that match TRDD3. Looked up from germline, CDR1 is GEAIGNYY and CDR2 is EKD. J gave up 3 bases and V 3 bases, and 4 bases lay outside the gene matches. The CDR3 sequence is 15 residues long. In nucleotides, the CDR3 is TGTGCCTGTGACCGGCTGGGGGATACGGCCGATAAACTCATCTTT. This codes for CACDRLGDTADKLIF.

This clone has a handful of counts. Different DNA sequences within this sample yield the same CDR3. The rearrangement uses TRDV2 and TRDJ1; 10 nucleotides agree with TRDD3. The V and J ends lost 7 bases and 3 bases, in that order; junction bases with no gene match: 25. The germline V gene has CDR1 GEAIGNYY and CDR2 EKD. This CDR3 region has 20 residues. CDR3: CACEELFLRDSGGYSDKLIF. CDR3 coding DNA: TGTGCCTGCGAGGAGCTCTTCCTACGGGACTCTGGGGGATATTCCGATAAACTCATCTTT.

This clone is deemed medium-sized. The chain is built from TRDV2 and TRDJ1; 12 nucleotides align to TRDD3. The CDR3 runs to 17 residues. CDR1 and CDR2 (germline): GEAIGNYY, EKD. J lost 2 bases, V lost 0 bases, and 6 bases had no gene match. The CDR3 reads CACDTLGDTSSTDKLIF. The CDR3 DNA reads as TGTGCCTGTGACACCCTGGGGGATACGTCATCTACCGATAAACTCATCTTT.

This chain links TRDV3 with TRDJ1, with 11 bases lining up with TRDD3. In the absence of a J gene in TCRdb, the DNA was matched to germline to assign it here. This CDR3 has 18 residues. From germline, CDR1 is TVYSNPD and CDR2 GDNSRS (reference sequence). J gave up 0 bases and V 4 bases, and 16 bases lay outside the gene matches. DNA for the CDR3: TGTGCCTCGTTCCTACTGGGGGATAAGGAGAGGGACACCGATAAACTCATCTTT. Protein sequence: CASFLLGDKERDTDKLIF. Using reference TRDV3 and TRDJ1 for the parts outside the CDR3, the full variable domain is CDKVTQSSPDQTVASGSEVVLLCTYDTVYSNPDLFWYRIRPDYSFQFVFYGDNSRSEGADFTQGRFSVKHILTQKAFHLVISPVRTEDSATYYCASFLLGDKERDTDKLIFGKGTRVTVEP.

Concerning this clone itself: The junction and the germline gene differ at one end; a read error may be behind it. Other DNA sequences of this sample code for an identical CDR3. V is TRDV2 and J is TRDJ2; TRDD3 aligns across 9 bases. The CDR3 has 17 residues. Germline CDR1 is GEAIGNYY and CDR2 is EKD. The CDR3 coding sequence is TGTGCCTGTGACTCTCTGGGGGATCCAACCTTGACAGCACAGCTCTTCTTT. Its translation is CACDSLGDPTLTAQLFF.

Points on this clone: A much larger clone is a single base away; this may be a read error. The rearrangement links TRDV2 to TRDJ1; maybe TRDD3 (6 bases). Trimming shortened V by 6 bases and J by 0 bases, and 16 bases separated the two germline ends. The germline gives CDR1 GEAIGNYY, CDR2 EKD. The CDR3 is 15 residues long. CDR3 bases: TGTGCCTGTTTGCACTTGGGGGGCCACACCGATAAACTCATCTTT. Its translation is CACLHLGGHTDKLIF.

The chain joins TRDV1 to TRDJ1, with D maybe TRDD3 (7 bases). The CDR3 is 19 residues long. Germline CDR1 TSWWSYY, CDR2 QGS. Trimming removed 3 bases at V and 0 bases at J, with 23 bases between. CDR3: CALGDGPTGPGGYTDKLIF. CDR3 DNA sequence: TGTGCTCTTGGGGACGGTCCTACGGGGCCTGGGGGGTACACCGATAAACTCATCTTT.

In this sample, this clone turned up a few times. This chain joins TRDV1 and TRDJ1; the match to TRDD3 covers 7 bases. This CDR3 has 21 residues. V dropped 0 bases and J dropped 2; count of bases not matched to a gene: 21. Germline assignment: CDR1 TSWWSYY and CDR2 QGS. The CDR3 region is CALGELRMGKGYWGYTDKLIF. CDR3 in DNA: TGTGCTCTTGGGGAACTAAGGATGGGGAAAGGGTACTGGGGATATACCGATAAACTCATCTTT.

This clone is medium-sized by share. CDR3: CACDPVLGDTREYTDKLIF. The CDR3 region has the DNA TGTGCCTGTGATCCGGTACTGGGGGATACGAGAGAGTACACCGATAAACTCATCTTT. The chain couples TRDV2 to TRDJ1, with 13 bases matching TRDD3. With 4 bases clipped from V and 0 bases from J, the junction kept 13 bases outside the gene matches. The CDR3 totals 19 residues. Germline CDR1 is GEAIGNYY and CDR2 is EKD.

By its share, this clone is medium-sized. The chain has TRAV29/DV5 and TRDJ1, with 7 nucleotides matching TRDD3. The CDR3 consists of 14 residues. CDR1 and CDR2 from the germline V gene are NSMFDY and ISSIKDK. In DNA form, the CDR3 reads TGTGCCGGCGCCTGGGGGCCCCACACCGATAAACTCATCTTT. It is translated as CAGAWGPHTDKLIF.

This clone has just a few counts. The chain has TRDV2 and TRDJ1; D might be TRDD3 (8 bases). The germline CDR1 and CDR2 sequences are GEAIGNYY and EKD. The CDR3 length is 18 residues. V shed 4 bases and J shed 0 bases, with 23 bases lying between them. This CDR3 reads CACDPISYLGDNTDKLIF. The DNA of the CDR3 is TGTGCCTGTGATCCGATTTCCTACCTGGGGGACAACACCGATAAACTCATCTTT.

This clone is medium-sized (0.01 to 0.1%) by share. The chain recombines TRDV2 with TRDJ1, with TRDD3 matching 13 bases. The ends lost 3 bases at V and 8 bases at J; junction bases unmatched: 5. The CDR3 is 14 residues long. Per germline, CDR1 GEAIGNYY and CDR2 EKD. The CDR3 DNA follows: TGTGCCTGTGACCTACTGGGGGATACGGAAAAACTCATCTTT. Translated, it gives CACDLLGDTEKLIF.

V gene TRDV2 combines with J gene TRDJ3, with 8 bases fitting TRDD3. Losses at the gene ends were 2 bases for V and 0 bases for J; bases not matched to a gene: 14. CDR3 length: 21 amino acids. Per germline, CDR1 GEAIGNYY and CDR2 EKD. This CDR3 is CACDMGVLGGQSSWDTRQMFF. The CDR3 DNA reads as TGTGCCTGTGACATGGGCGTACTGGGGGGCCAGAGCTCCTGGGACACCCGACAGATGTTTTTC.

J is TRDJ3 and V is TRDV2; D unresolved. TCRdb records no J gene; here it was assigned by comparing the DNA to germline. The CDR3 consists of 18 residues. V shed 0 bases and J shed 0 bases, with 11 bases lying between them. Looked up from germline, CDR1 is GEAIGNYY and CDR2 is EKD. The CDR3 DNA reads TGTGCCTGTGACACCGGCCCACCAAGCTCCTGGGACACCCGACAGATGTTTTTC. Translation gives CACDTGPPSSWDTRQMFF.